These 18 T cell receptor beta chains originate from one sample sequenced in a study of long-term antiretroviral therapy in people with HIV. An immunoSEQ assay, version v3.0, was performed at survey level. Repertoires were generated with immunoSEQ multiplex PCR, while TCRdb's copy carries only in-frame clones and drops some. The data contain approximately 20,000 clones, around 80% of them singletons. This sample comprised unsorted PBMCs, obtained 2.2 years after starting antiretroviral therapy. The receptors were sampled from a man in his fifties with HIV.

This chain links TRBV9 with TRBJ2-6, with unresolved D. The CDR3 has 15 residues. V shed 0 bases and J shed 2 bases, with 6 bases lying between them. CDR1 is SGDLS and CDR2 is YYNGEE in the germline V gene. DNA of the CDR3: TGTGCCAGCAGCGTAGGCAGTCCTGGGGCCAACGTCCTGACTTTC. Amino acids: CASSVGSPGANVLTF.

This clone showed up just a few times. J is TRBJ1-5 and V is TRBV18; D unclear. This CDR3 has 15 amino acids. The germline V and J ends were trimmed by 5 bases and 3 bases, with 14 bases remaining between them. The germline V gene has CDR1 KGHSH and CDR2 LQKENI. CDR3 residues: CASSITSTNNQPQHF. CDR3 nucleotides: TGTGCCAGCTCAATTACTAGTACGAACAATCAGCCCCAGCATTTT.

The chain has TRBV28 and TRBJ2-7; 9 bases are a match to TRBD1. Germline V CDR1 and CDR2: MDHEN, SYDVKM. Unmatched junction bases numbered 6, after V lost 5 bases and J lost 4 bases. The CDR3 has 14 residues. As DNA, the CDR3 is TGTGCCAGCAGTACGGGGGACAGGGCATACGAGCAGTACTTC. Its protein is CASSTGDRAYEQYF.

The V gene is TRBV10-3, the J gene TRBJ2-4; D gene ambiguous. Germline V gene data show CDR1 as ENHRY and CDR2 as SYGVKD. The CDR3 totals 14 residues. Trimming removed 10 bases from V and 3 bases from J, with 16 bases in between. The CDR3 loop reads CATADDMNKNIQYF. The CDR3 DNA is TGTGCCACCGCTGATGACATGAACAAAAACATTCAGTACTTC.

The sample holds one count of this clone. The genes are TRBV30 and TRBJ1-5; D is unclear. V was cut by 0 bases and J by 6 bases, with 9 bases left in between. The germline V gene encodes CDR1 GTSNPN and CDR2 SVGIG (reference sequence). The CDR3 is made up of 13 amino acids. This chain's CDR3 is CAWSVGPGQPQHF. CDR3 sequence (DNA): TGTGCCTGGAGTGTAGGCCCAGGTCAGCCCCAGCATTTT. The entire variable domain, with the rest obtained from reference TRBV30 and TRBJ1-5, is as follows: SQTIHQWPATLVQPVGSPLSLECTVEGTSNPNLYWYRQAAGRGLQLLFYSVGIGQISSEVPQNLSASRPQDRQFILSSKKLLLSDSGFYLCAWSVGPGQPQHFGDGTRLSIL.

The chain uses TRBV19 and TRBJ2-3; weak D call: TRBD1 (6 bases). The V end lost 4 bases, the J end lost 4 bases, and 12 bases lay between the germline ends. Germline V gene sequence: CDR1 LNHDA, CDR2 SQIVND (reference sequence). There are 14 residues in the CDR3. The CDR3 bases are TGTGCCAGTAGTAGCGCCGGACAGCCAGATACGCAGTATTTT. Its protein is CASSSAGQPDTQYF.

The chain uses TRBV28 and TRBJ1-5, with 7 bases aligning to TRBD1. The CDR3 consists of 16 residues. V lost 0 bases, J lost 7 bases, and 9 bases stayed unmatched. Germline-derived CDR1 and CDR2 are MDHEN and SYDVKM. The CDR3 coding sequence is TGTGCCAGCAGTTTATGGGGGGCAGGGGGAGGACAGCCCCAGCATTTT. Amino acids: CASSLWGAGGGQPQHF.

V usage is TRBV14 and J usage is TRBJ2-7, with 8 bases fitting TRBD1. This CDR3 is 14 amino acids long. CDR1 is SGHDN and CDR2 is FVKESK in the germline V gene. V was clipped by 4 bases and J by 6 bases; unmatched bases: 8. CDR3 in amino acids: CASSLGQGFIEQYF. The CDR3 DNA reads TGTGCCAGCAGCCTCGGACAGGGCTTCATCGAGCAGTACTTC.

This rearrangement joins TRBV7-8 to TRBJ1-1; TRBD1 agrees at 9 bases. This CDR3 contains 15 residues. Germline V gene sequence: CDR1 SGHVS, CDR2 FQNEAQ. With V trimmed by 5 bases and J by 7 bases, 11 bases remained unmatched. CDR3 in amino acids: CASSPSGTGKGEAFF. The CDR3 DNA reads TGTGCCAGCAGCCCAAGTGGGACAGGGAAAGGTGAAGCTTTCTTT.

The CDR3 sequence: CASSLARNNEQFF. The CDR3 region has the DNA TGTGCCAGCAGCTTAGCCCGGAACAATGAGCAGTTCTTC. The V and J genes are TRBV7-6 and TRBJ2-1; D uncertain. Germline CDR1 and CDR2: SGHVS and FNYEAQ. V dropped 0 bases and J dropped 5 bases, with 5 bases sitting between them. The CDR3 contains 13 residues.

The CDR3 coding sequence is TGTGCCAGCAGCGTAGGCAATAAGGAAAAACTGTTTTTT. This encodes CASSVGNKEKLFF. The chain recombines TRBV9 with TRBJ1-4, with D unclear. Germline V gives CDR1 SGDLS, CDR2 YYNGEE. The CDR3 sequence is 13 residues long. Trimming cost V 0 bases and J 8 bases, with 8 bases left between them.

The J gene is TRBJ2-1, the V gene TRBV5-6; 11 bases align to TRBD2. The CDR3 runs to 14 residues. V dropped 2 bases and J dropped 6; count of bases not matched to a gene: 1. Germline lookup yields CDR1 SGHDT and CDR2 YYEEEE. The CDR3 region is CASSFSGGANEQFF. CDR3 sequence (DNA): TGTGCCAGCAGCTTTAGCGGGGGGGCCAATGAGCAGTTCTTC.

The chain employs TRBV27 and TRBJ2-1, with TRBD1 as a possible D gene (6 bases). CDR1 and CDR2 (germline): MNHEY, SMNVEV (reference sequence). Trimming pared 6 bases from V and 7 bases from J, leaving 7 bases between. This CDR3 comprises 11 residues. CDR3 sequence reads: CASSQGNEQFF. For the CDR3, the DNA is TGTGCCAGCAGCCAGGGGAATGAGCAGTTCTTC.

The chain couples TRBV30 to TRBJ2-7; D assignment may be TRBD1 or TRBD2 (5 bases each). The ends were cut back, 6 bases at V and 2 bases at J, with 11 bases in the middle. Germline CDR1 is GTSNPN and CDR2 is SVGIG (reference sequence). The CDR3 is made up of 12 amino acids. The CDR3 protein is CACYGTTYEQYF. The CDR3 DNA is TGTGCCTGCTATGGGACCACCTACGAGCAGTACTTC. Full variable domain (outside the CDR3, taken from reference TRBV30 and TRBJ2-7): SQTIHQWPATLVQPVGSPLSLECTVEGTSNPNLYWYRQAAGRGLQLLFYSVGIGQISSEVPQNLSASRPQDRQFILSSKKLLLSDSGFYLCACYGTTYEQYFGPGTRLTVT.

The V call is TRBV19, the J call TRBJ2-2, with D possibly being TRBD2 (5 bases). V was clipped by 4 bases and J by 5 bases, with 11 bases between them. Germline CDR1 LNHDA, CDR2 SQIVND (reference sequence). The CDR3 spans 14 residues. As DNA, the CDR3 is TGTGCCAGTAGTAGATGGACTTATACCGGGGAGCTGTTTTTT. This gives the protein CASSRWTYTGELFF.

Only a few counts were recorded for this clone. The chain joins TRBV30 to TRBJ2-1; D remains ambiguous. V dropped 0 bases and J dropped 7 bases, with 7 bases sitting between them. Per the germline V gene, CDR1 is GTSNPN and CDR2 is SVGIG (reference sequence). The CDR3 length is 12 residues. The CDR3 bases are TGTGCCTGGAGTGTGACCGGGAATGAGCAGTTCTTC. Translation: CAWSVTGNEQFF.

The chain employs TRBV5-6 and TRBJ1-1; 7 bases agree with TRBD1. Germline values: CDR1 SGHDT, CDR2 YYEEEE. This CDR3 has 14 amino acids. The junction had 7 bases not matched to a gene; V was cut back by 2 bases and J by 6 bases. The CDR3: CASSLRGQWSEAFF. The CDR3 coding sequence is TGTGCCAGCAGCTTAAGGGGGCAGTGGTCTGAAGCTTTCTTT.

In nucleotides, the CDR3 is TGTGCCAGCAGTGACGGAGGGTACCTGACTTTC. Its translation is CASSDGGYLTF. The J gene is TRBJ2-6, the V gene TRBV25-1; D might be TRBD2 (6 bases). V gave up 3 bases and J gave up 15 bases, with 9 bases separating them. This CDR3 comprises 11 residues. In germline, CDR1 is MGHDK, CDR2 SYGVNS.